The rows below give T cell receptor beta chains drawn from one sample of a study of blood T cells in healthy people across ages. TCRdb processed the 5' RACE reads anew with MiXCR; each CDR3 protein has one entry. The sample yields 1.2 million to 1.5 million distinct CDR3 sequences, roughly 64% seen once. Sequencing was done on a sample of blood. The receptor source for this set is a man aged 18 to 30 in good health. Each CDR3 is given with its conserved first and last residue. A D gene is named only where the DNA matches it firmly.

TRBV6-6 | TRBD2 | CATSEGSGRPYNEQFF
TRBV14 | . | CASSHGGGQPQHF
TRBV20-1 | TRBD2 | CSAMGLATYNEQFF
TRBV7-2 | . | CASSLEVSPLHF
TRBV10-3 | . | CAISNPLANYGYTF
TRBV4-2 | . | CASSQDAAGANTEAFF
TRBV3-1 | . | CASSQERTAQYF
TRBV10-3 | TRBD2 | CAISEVDSGRADTQYF
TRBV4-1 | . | CASGQGEDGSSYNSPLHF
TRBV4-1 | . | CASSLPPGQNLQFF
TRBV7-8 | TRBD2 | CASGGTSGGQETQYF
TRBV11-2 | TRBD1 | CASSPRGQGSNEQFF
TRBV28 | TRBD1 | CASSAGQANEQFF
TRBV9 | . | CASSTHSGQMNEKLFF
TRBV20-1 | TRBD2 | CSATGTNFYEQYF
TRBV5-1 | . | CASSPPLGEQNIQYF
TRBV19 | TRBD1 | CATTGGFADTQYF
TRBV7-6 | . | CASSLGFRSGANVLTF
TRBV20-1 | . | CSAPQGAAKNIQYF
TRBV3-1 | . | CASSQEPLTATDTQYF
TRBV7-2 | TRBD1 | CASSSPGGYSPLHF
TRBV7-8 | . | CASSPTTGFSYEQYF
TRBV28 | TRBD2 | CASSFLFVLAGVYEQYF
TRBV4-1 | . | CASSKDSQLEAFF
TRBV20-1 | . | CSASPPGQRYEQYF
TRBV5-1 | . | CASRSSTDTQYF
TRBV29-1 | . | CSVKAGLDTEAFF
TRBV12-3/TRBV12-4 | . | CASSFGANVLTF
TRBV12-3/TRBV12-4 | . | CASSSEEAPSNYEQYF
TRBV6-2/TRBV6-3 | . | CASSPFEGGYTF
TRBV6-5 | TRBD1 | CASSYGQGLGKTQYF
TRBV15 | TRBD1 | CATSRAGTGDTGELFF
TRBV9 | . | CASSVVGTQQFF
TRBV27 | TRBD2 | CASSLSAGGPARELFF
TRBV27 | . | CASSFGGQTYEQYF
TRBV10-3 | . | CAISVTGTPSDEQFF
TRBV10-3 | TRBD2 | CAIRGGTFYEQYF
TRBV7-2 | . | CASSLAVGAPSGYTF
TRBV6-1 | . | CASSDGQTYEQYF
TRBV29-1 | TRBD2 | CSVEDLAGVGETQYF
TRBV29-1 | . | CSVLQDFSNNEQFF
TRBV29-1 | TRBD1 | CSVGGQGLVEQYF
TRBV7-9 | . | CASSYPTRSYEQYF
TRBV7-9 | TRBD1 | CASSPDRVAADTQYF
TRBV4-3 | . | CASSQDPQVEGTDTQYF
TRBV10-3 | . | CAIASRSSEQFF
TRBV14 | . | CASSQGPLGSQFF
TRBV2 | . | CATEDRLRNTIYF
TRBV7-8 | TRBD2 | CASSRALAGANEQFF
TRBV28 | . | CASSQWTQRDEQFF
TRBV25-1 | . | CASSESVQGYSPLHF
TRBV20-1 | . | CSARYSWMSNSYNEQFF
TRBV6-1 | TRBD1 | CASSEQTGGIQPQHF